This T cell receptor beta chain was obtained from a study of T cell repertoires in cytomegalovirus infection. About the research overall: Indications of both CMV infection and matching HLA type were provided by public TCR beta signatures.

The sample holds a few counts of this clonotype. Its cognate antigen is unknown. CDR1 is MDHEN, CDR2 SYDVKM, per germline. The CDR3 covers 13 residues. V was shortened by 3 bases and J by 13 bases, with 18 bases between the two germline ends. TCRdb re-called the reads through MiXCR, storing one row per CDR3 protein. The sample consists of around 81,000 distinct CDR3 sequences, around 40% of them appearing once. The material sequenced was CD8+ T cells from cultured PBMCs, taken from culture after CMV antigen stimulation. This sequence joins TRBV28 and TRBJ1-2; possible D gene TRBD1, 6 bases. This clonotype was sampled from a human donor in good health (CMV status not recorded). Some clones in this sample may be carry-over from other donors' samples. CDR3 in DNA: TGTGCCAGCAGTTTGGGGGACACAAAGGGAGGCACCTTC. This translates into CASSLGDTKGGTF.